Sequencing of this T cell receptor (beta chain) was carried out in a study of cytomegalovirus exposure and HLA in healthy donors. General study points: Among TCR sequences, most were rare, though some public TCRs appeared in many donors. The tendency of first-cohort TCR clusters to co-occur in the 120 or so validation repertoires was the finding of a later analysis. Reported performance of the classifier showed diagnosis of cytomegalovirus status with high specificity and sensitivity. The study designated about 160 TCR beta chains cytomegalovirus-associated.

Libraries were prepared by immunoSEQ multiplex PCR; TCRdb keeps only in-frame clonotypes and omits some of them. Found here are roughly 240,000 clones, more than 75% of them singletons; the top ten hold about 2.5%. Details on this clone: No antigen is known for it.

Germline lookup yields CDR1 MNHEY and CDR2 SMNVEV (reference sequence). Trimming took 1 base from V and 5 from J, leaving 6 bases between them. This CDR3 contains 13 residues. The TCR was taken from a man aged 18 to 30 in good health and CMV-seronegative. The sequenced sample was PBMCs. The J gene is TRBJ2-1, the V gene TRBV27, with D uncertain. In DNA form, the CDR3 reads TGTGCCAGCAGTTTATTTAGAAACAATGAGCAGTTCTTC. Its protein is CASSLFRNNEQFF.